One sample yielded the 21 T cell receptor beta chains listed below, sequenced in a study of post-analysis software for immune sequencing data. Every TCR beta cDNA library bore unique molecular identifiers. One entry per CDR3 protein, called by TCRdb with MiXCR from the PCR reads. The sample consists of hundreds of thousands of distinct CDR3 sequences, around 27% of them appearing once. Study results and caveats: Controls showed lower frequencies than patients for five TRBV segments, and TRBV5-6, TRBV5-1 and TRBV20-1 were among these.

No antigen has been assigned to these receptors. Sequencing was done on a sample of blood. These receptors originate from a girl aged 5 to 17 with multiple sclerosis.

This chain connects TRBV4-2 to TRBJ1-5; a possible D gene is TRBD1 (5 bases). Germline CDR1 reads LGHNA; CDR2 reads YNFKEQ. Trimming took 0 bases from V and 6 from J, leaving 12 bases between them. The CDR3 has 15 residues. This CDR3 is CASSQDDSGSQPQHF. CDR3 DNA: TGTGCCAGCAGCCAAGACGACTCAGGGAGTCAGCCCCAGCATTTT.

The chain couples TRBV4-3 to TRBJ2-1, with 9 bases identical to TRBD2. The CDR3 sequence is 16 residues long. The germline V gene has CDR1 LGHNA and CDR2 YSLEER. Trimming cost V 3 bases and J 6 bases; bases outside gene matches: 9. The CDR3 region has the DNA TGCGCCAGCAGCCACCTTGCGGGAGGGCTGTTCAATGAGCAGTTCTTC. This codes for CASSHLAGGLFNEQFF.

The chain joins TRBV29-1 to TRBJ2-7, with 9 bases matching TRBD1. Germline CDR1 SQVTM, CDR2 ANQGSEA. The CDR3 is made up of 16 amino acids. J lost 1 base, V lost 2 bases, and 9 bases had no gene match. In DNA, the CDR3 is TGCAGCGTTGAACTATTGGTGACAGGGGGGTCCTACGAGCAGTACTTC. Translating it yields CSVELLVTGGSYEQYF.

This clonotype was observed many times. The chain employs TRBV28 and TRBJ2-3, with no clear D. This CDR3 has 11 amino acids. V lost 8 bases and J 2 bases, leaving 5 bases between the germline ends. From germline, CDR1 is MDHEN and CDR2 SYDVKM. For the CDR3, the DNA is TGTGCCAGCGCCGTCACAGATACGCAGTATTTT. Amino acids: CASAVTDTQYF.

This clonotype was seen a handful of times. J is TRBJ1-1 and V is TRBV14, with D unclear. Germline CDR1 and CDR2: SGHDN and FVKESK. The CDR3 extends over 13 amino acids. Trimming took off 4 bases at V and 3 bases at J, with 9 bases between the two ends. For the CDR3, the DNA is TGTGCCAGCAGCCGTCGGACGTACACTGAAGCTTTCTTT. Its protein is CASSRRTYTEAFF.

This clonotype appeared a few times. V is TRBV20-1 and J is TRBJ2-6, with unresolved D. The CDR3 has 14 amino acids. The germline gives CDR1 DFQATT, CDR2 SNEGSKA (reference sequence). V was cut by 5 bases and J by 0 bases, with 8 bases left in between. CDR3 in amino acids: CSARTASGANVLTF. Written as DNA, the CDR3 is TGCAGTGCTCGGACGGCCTCTGGGGCCAACGTCCTGACTTTC.

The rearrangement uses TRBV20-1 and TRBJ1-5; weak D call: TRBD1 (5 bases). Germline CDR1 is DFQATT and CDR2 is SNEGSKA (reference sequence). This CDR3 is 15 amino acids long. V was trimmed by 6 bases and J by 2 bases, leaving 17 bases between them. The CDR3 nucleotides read TGCAGTGCGTGGACCCACCTCAGGGGCAATCAGCCCCAGCATTTT. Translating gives CSAWTHLRGNQPQHF.

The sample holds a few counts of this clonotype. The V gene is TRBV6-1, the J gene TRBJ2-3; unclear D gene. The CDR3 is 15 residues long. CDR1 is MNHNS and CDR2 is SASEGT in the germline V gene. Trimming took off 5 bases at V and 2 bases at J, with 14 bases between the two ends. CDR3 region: CASSFVAATTDTQYF. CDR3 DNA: TGTGCCAGCAGTTTCGTGGCAGCCACCACAGATACGCAGTATTTT.

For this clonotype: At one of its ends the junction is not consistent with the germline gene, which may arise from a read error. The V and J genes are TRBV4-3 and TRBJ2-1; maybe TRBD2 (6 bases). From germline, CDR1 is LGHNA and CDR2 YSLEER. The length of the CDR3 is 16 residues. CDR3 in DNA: TGCTCCAGCAGCCAAGTGGCGGGGCGCTCCTACAATGAGCAGTTGTTC. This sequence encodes CSSSQVAGRSYNEQLF.

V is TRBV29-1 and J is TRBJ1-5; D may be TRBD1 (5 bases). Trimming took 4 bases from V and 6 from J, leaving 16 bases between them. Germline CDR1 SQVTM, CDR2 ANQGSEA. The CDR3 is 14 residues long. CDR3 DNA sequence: TGCAGCGTTGCCATCGGGGGGATTGGTCAGCCCCAGCATTTT. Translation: CSVAIGGIGQPQHF.

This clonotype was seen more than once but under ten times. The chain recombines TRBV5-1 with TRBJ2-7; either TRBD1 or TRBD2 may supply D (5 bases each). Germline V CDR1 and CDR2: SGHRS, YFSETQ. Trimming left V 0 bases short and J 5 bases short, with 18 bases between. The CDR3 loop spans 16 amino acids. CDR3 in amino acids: CASSLVGGHPPHEQYF. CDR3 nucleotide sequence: TGCGCCAGCAGCTTGGTTGGAGGACATCCTCCCCACGAGCAGTACTTC. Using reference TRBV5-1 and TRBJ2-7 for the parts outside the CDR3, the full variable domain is KAGVTQTPRYLIKTRGQQVTLSCSPISGHRSVSWYQQTPGQGLQFLFEYFSETQRNKGNFPGRFSGRQFSNSRSEMNVSTLELGDSALYLCASSLVGGHPPHEQYFGPGTRLTVT.

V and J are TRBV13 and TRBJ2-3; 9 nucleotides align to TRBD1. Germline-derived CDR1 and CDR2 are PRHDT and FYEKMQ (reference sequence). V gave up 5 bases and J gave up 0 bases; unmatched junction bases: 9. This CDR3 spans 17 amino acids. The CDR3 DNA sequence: TGTGCCAGCAGCCCGGACAGGGGACTATCCAGCACAGATACGCAGTATTTT. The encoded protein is CASSPDRGLSSTDTQYF.

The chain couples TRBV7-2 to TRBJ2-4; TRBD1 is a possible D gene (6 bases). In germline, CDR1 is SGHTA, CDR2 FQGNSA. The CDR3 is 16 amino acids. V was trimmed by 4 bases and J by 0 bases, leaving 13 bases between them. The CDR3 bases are TGTGCCAGCAGCTCCCAGGGGACGCTAGCCAAAAACATTCAGTACTTC. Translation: CASSSQGTLAKNIQYF.

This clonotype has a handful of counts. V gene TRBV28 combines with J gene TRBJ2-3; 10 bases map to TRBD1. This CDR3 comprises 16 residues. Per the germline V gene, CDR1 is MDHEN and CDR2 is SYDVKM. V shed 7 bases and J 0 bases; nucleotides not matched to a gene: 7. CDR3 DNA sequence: TGTGCCAGCATCATGGGACAGGGGATTAGCACAGATACGCAGTATTTT. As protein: CASIMGQGISTDTQYF. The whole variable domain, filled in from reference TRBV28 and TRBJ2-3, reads DVKVTQSSRYLVKRTGEKVFLECVQDMDHENMFWYRQDPGLGLRLIYFSYDVKMKEKGDIPEGYSVSREKKERFSLILESASTNQTSMYLCASIMGQGISTDTQYFGPGTRLTVL.

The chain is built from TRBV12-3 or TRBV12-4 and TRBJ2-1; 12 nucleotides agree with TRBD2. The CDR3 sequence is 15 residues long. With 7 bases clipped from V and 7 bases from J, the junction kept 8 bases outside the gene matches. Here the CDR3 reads CASTLGGLAGNEQFF. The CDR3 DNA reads TGTGCCAGCACCCTAGGGGGACTAGCGGGTAATGAGCAGTTCTTC.

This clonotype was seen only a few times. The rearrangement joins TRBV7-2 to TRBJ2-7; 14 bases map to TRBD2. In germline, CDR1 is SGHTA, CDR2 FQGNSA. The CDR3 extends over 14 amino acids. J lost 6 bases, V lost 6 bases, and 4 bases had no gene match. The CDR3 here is CASRRLAGGREQYF. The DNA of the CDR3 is TGTGCCAGCAGGAGACTAGCGGGAGGGCGCGAGCAGTACTTC.

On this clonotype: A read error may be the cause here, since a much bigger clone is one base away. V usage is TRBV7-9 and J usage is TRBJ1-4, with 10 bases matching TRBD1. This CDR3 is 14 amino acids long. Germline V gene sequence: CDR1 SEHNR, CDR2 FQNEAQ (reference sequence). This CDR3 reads CTSSDRGPNEKLFF. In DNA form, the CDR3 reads TGTACCAGCAGCGACAGGGGGCCCAATGAAAAACTGTTTTTT.

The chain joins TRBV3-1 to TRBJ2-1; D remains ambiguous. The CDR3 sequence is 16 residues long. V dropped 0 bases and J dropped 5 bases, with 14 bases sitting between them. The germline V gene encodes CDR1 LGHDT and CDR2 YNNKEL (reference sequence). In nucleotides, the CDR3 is TGTGCCAGCAGCCAAGATCTTCCCGGATTAAACAATGAGCAGTTCTTC. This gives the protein CASSQDLPGLNNEQFF.

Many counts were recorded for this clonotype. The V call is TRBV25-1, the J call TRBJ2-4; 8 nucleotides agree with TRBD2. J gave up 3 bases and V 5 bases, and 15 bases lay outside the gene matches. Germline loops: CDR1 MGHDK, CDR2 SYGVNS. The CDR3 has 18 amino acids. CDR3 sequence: CASSPAHQGTSVKNIQYF. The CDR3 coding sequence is TGTGCCAGCAGTCCGGCCCACCAAGGGACTAGTGTCAAAAACATTCAGTACTTC.

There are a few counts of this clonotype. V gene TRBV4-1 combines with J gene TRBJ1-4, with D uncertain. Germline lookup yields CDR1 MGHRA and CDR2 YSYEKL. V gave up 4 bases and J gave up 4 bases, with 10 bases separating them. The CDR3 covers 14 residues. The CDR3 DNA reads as TGCGCCAGCAGCCCCGGGGAGGGTAATGAAAAACTGTTTTTT. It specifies CASSPGEGNEKLFF.

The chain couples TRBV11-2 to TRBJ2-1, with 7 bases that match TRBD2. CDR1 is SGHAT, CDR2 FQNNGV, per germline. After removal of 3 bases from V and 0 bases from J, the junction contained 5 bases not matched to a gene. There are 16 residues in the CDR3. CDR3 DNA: TGTGCCAGCAGCTTCTTCGGCGGGAGCTCCTACAATGAGCAGTTCTTC. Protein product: CASSFFGGSSYNEQFF. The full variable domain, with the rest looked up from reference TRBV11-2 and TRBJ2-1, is EAGVAQSPRYKIIEKRQSVAFWCNPISGHATLYWYQQILGQGPKLLIQFQNNGVVDDSQLPKDRFSAERLKGVDSTLKIQPAKLEDSAVYLCASSFFGGSSYNEQFFGPGTRLTVL.